The clone carrying this T cell receptor (beta chain) was found a few times. These data come from a study of spatial heterogeneity in lung cancer. Overall study context: Among detected sequences, beta-chain ones consistently exceeded alpha-chain ones in number. The study observed each unique TCR and UMI combination more than ten times on average in raw reads.

Time point described: sample taken at primary tumor resection. Whole RNA, isolated from tumor, nontumor lung or frozen PBMC, was sequenced without prior sorting. The approximately 77 donors had untreated early-stage non-small cell lung cancer. The CDR3 has 11 residues. The V end was cut by 6 bases, the J end by 5 bases, with 10 bases between. Germline V CDR1 and CDR2: DFQATT, SNEGSKA (reference sequence). TCR cDNA molecules were tagged individually, and each one carried a unique molecular identifier. TCRdb called the 5' RACE reads again in MiXCR, with one record for every CDR3 protein. This sample has 40,000 to 45,000 distinct CDR3 sequences, with approximately 6.5% found just once.

The gene calls are TRBV20-1 and TRBJ1-2, with TRBD1 as a possible D gene (5 bases). This clonotype originated in a female donor with early-stage non-small cell lung cancer. The sequenced sample was PBMCs, obtained at surgery. This CDR3 reads CSAERGYGYTF. Here the CDR3 DNA reads TGCAGTGCCGAAAGGGGATATGGCTACACCTTC.